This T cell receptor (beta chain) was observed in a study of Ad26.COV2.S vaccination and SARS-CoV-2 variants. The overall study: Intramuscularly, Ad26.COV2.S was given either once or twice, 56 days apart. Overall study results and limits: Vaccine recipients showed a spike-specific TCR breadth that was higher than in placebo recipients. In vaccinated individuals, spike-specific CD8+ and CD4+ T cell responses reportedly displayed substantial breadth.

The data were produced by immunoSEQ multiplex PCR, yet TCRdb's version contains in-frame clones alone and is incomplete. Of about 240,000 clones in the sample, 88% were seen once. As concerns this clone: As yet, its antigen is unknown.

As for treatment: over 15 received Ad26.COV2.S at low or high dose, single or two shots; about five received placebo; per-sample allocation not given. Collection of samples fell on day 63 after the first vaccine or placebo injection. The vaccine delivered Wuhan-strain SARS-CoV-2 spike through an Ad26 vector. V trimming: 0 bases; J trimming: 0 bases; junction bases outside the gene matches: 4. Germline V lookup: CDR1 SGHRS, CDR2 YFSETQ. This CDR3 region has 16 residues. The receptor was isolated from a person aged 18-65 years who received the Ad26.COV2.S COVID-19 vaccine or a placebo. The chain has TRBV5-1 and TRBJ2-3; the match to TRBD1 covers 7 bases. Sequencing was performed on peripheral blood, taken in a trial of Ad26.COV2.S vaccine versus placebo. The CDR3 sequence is CASSLAGTASTDTQYF. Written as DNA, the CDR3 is TGCGCCAGCAGCTTGGCCGGGACAGCTAGCACAGATACGCAGTATTTT.